This entry lists 32 T cell receptor beta chains sequenced from one sample in a study of blood T cells in healthy people across ages. A second PCR of about 6 to 11 cycles used a sample-barcoded 5' primer and a J-beta primer mix. MiXCR, applied by TCRdb to the 5' RACE reads, yields one record per CDR3 protein. The sample lists hundreds of thousands of distinct CDR3 sequences, roughly 50% occurring once. The source material was blood. Source of these receptors: a man aged 30 to 45 in good health.

The gene calls are TRBV7-2 and TRBJ2-1; D gene unclear. Trimming stripped 1 base from V and 10 bases from J, with 8 bases between. The CDR3 has 12 residues. Germline V gene data show CDR1 as SGHTA and CDR2 as FQGNSA. The CDR3 DNA follows: TGTGCCAGCAGCTTAGACGACCGAGAGCAGTTCTTC. It is translated as CASSLDDREQFF.

This clonotype was seen only a few times. V gene TRBV10-3 combines with J gene TRBJ2-1; a weak D match, TRBD2 (6 bases). Trimming left V 6 bases short and J 11 bases short, with 20 bases between. The germline V gene has CDR1 ENHRY and CDR2 SYGVKD. CDR3 length: 14 amino acids. DNA for the CDR3: TGTGCCATCAGCGGACATGCGGAGGGGAGAAAGCAGTTCTTC. Amino acids: CAISGHAEGRKQFF.

The J gene is TRBJ2-4, the V gene TRBV5-1, with D perhaps TRBD1 or TRBD2 (6 bases each). The J call may be faulty, since TRBJ2-5 better matches the DNA end. CDR3 length equals 15 residues. Per germline, CDR1 SGHRS and CDR2 YFSETQ. CDR3 DNA sequence: TGCGCCAGCAGCTTTGCAGGGGTTGGAGGGGAGACCCAGTACTTC. It encodes CASSFAGVGGETQYF.

This chain connects TRBV10-3 to TRBJ2-3; 11 positions agree with TRBD2. The germline gives CDR1 ENHRY, CDR2 SYGVKD. The CDR3 runs 14 residues. Germline trimming cut 5 bases from V and 4 bases from J; bases unmatched to any gene: 2. CDR3 in DNA: TGTGCCATCAGTTTAGCGGGGGGGCCAGATACGCAGTATTTT. As protein: CAISLAGGPDTQYF.

The chain couples TRBV5-6 to TRBJ2-1; tentatively, D is TRBD1 or TRBD2 (5 bases each). CDR3 length: 15 amino acids. Germline CDR1 and CDR2: SGHDT and YYEEEE. The V end lost 2 bases, the J end lost 2 bases, and 11 bases lay between the germline ends. Written as DNA, the CDR3 is TGTGCCAGCAGCTTCCGGGACCGGCCCTACAATGAGCAGTTCTTC. This sequence encodes CASSFRDRPYNEQFF.

The CDR3 DNA reads as TGTGCCAGCAGTTTTACTGGAAGCTCCTACAATGAGCAGTTCTTC. Translating it yields CASSFTGSSYNEQFF. The rearrangement links TRBV27 to TRBJ2-1; D is unresolved. This CDR3 has 15 residues. In germline, CDR1 is MNHEY, CDR2 SMNVEV (reference sequence). V was clipped by 3 bases and J by 0 bases, with 9 bases between them.

The chain joins TRBV3-1 to TRBJ2-1; a weak D match, TRBD2 (5 bases). Trimming cost V 0 bases and J 13 bases, with 13 bases left between them. The CDR3 spans 13 residues. Germline CDR1 is LGHDT and CDR2 is YNNKEL (reference sequence). CDR3 DNA sequence: TGTGCCAGCAGCCAAGATCGAGGGCTTTTCCAGTTCTTC. Its translation: CASSQDRGLFQFF.

This chain connects TRBV13 to TRBJ2-5; 11 nucleotides align to TRBD2. Germline V gene lookup returns CDR1 PRHDT and CDR2 FYEKMQ (reference sequence). V gave up 1 base and J gave up 4 bases; unmatched junction bases: 8. The CDR3 consists of 17 residues. The CDR3 DNA sequence: TGTGCCAGCAGCTTAGAGGGGCTAGCGGGGGGATCAGAGACCCAGTACTTC. Translating it yields CASSLEGLAGGSETQYF.

The CDR3 nucleotides are TGTGCCACCAGTGATCCTAGCGGGAACTACGAGCAGTACTTC. Translated, it gives CATSDPSGNYEQYF. The chain recombines TRBV24-1 with TRBJ2-7, with 9 bases matching TRBD2. The CDR3 runs to 14 residues. J gave up 3 bases and V 3 bases, and 2 bases lay outside the gene matches. Germline CDR1 KGHDR, CDR2 SFDVKD.

The gene calls are TRBV29-1 and TRBJ1-2; 7 bases line up with TRBD1. J lost 8 bases, V lost 5 bases, and 11 bases had no gene match. CDR1 and CDR2 from the germline V gene are SQVTM and ANQGSEA. This CDR3 comprises 13 residues. CDR3 amino acids: CSVPTGEGAGYTF. The DNA for the CDR3 is TGCAGCGTTCCTACAGGGGAAGGGGCGGGCTACACCTTC.

This sequence joins TRBV20-1 and TRBJ2-7; D is ambiguous. Trimming removed 3 bases from V and 5 bases from J, with 14 bases in between. The CDR3 has 13 residues. Germline values: CDR1 DFQATT, CDR2 SNEGSKA (reference sequence). CDR3 coding DNA: TGCAGTGCTAGTCGGGCAGCCGTTGACGAGCAGTACTTC. Its translation is CSASRAAVDEQYF.

This clonotype showed up just once. The V and J genes are TRBV11-2 and TRBJ2-7; the D gene is possibly TRBD1 (5 bases). This CDR3 is built from 15 residues. Deletions cut 4 bases from V and 0 bases from J, with 13 bases between. Germline values: CDR1 SGHAT, CDR2 FQNNGV. For the CDR3, the DNA is TGTGCCAGCAGCTCCACCCAGGGTCACTCCTACGAGCAGTACTTC. This encodes CASSSTQGHSYEQYF.

The chain couples TRBV6-6 to TRBJ2-7; D not certain. The V gene's germline CDR1 is MNHNY and CDR2 SVGAGI (reference sequence). CDR3 length: 15 amino acids. Trimming cost V 7 bases and J 7 bases, with 23 bases left between them. CDR3 sequence (DNA): TGTGCCAGCAAGGCTGGGCAGCTACCACTCGGGGAGCAGTACTTC. Protein product: CASKAGQLPLGEQYF.

The CDR3 nucleotides are TGTGCCAGCAGCTTAGCTGCCAGGCTCTACGAGCAGTACTTC. It codes for CASSLAARLYEQYF. The rearrangement uses TRBV7-2 and TRBJ2-7; no firm D call. CDR1 and CDR2 from the germline V gene are SGHTA and FQGNSA. With 0 bases removed from V and 3 bases from J, the gap between germline ends came to 9 bases. This CDR3 has 14 residues. Complete variable domain (other parts from reference TRBV7-2 and TRBJ2-7): GAGVSQSPSNKVTEKGKDVELRCDPISGHTALYWYRQSLGQGLEFLIYFQGNSAPDKSGLPSDRFSAERTGGSVSTLTIQRTQQEDSAVYLCASSLAARLYEQYFGPGTRLTVT.

The chain uses TRBV4-1 and TRBJ2-5, with a tentative D call TRBD2 (6 bases). Germline V gene sequence: CDR1 MGHRA, CDR2 YSYEKL. Trimming left V 1 base short and J 4 bases short, with 16 bases between. CDR3 size: 16 residues. CDR3 residues: CASSQGASGLVETQYF. CDR3 sequence (DNA): TGCGCCAGCAGCCAAGGAGCCTCGGGACTCGTAGAGACCCAGTACTTC.

The gene calls are TRBV9 and TRBJ2-1; tentative D call: TRBD2 (7 bases). From germline, CDR1 is SGDLS and CDR2 YYNGEE. The CDR3 runs to 14 residues. With 5 bases removed from V and 4 bases from J, the gap between germline ends came to 13 bases. CDR3 sequence: CASSGAGQYNEQFF. The CDR3 DNA is TGTGCCAGCAGTGGAGCGGGACAATACAATGAGCAGTTCTTC.

The gene calls are TRBV25-1 and TRBJ2-7; TRBD1 is a possible D gene (6 bases). The DNA end favors TRBJ2-4, so the J call may be wrong. The germline V gene encodes CDR1 MGHDK and CDR2 SYGVNS. The CDR3 covers 14 residues. CDR3 residues: CASSGNRVRDIQYF. CDR3 sequence (DNA): TGTGCCAGCAGTGGCAACAGGGTCCGTGACATTCAGTACTTC.

This chain links TRBV7-3 with TRBJ2-3; D is unresolved. V lost 1 base, J lost 1 base, and 6 bases lay in between. The CDR3 is made up of 14 amino acids. Germline CDR1 reads SGHTA; CDR2 reads FQGTGA. CDR3 protein: CASSLNPGTDTQYF. Here the CDR3 DNA reads TGTGCCAGCAGCTTAAATCCCGGCACAGATACGCAGTATTTT.

The chain recombines TRBV7-6 with TRBJ2-3; 8 nucleotides match TRBD1. Germline loops: CDR1 SGHVS, CDR2 FNYEAQ. J gave up 4 bases and V 5 bases, and 5 bases lay outside the gene matches. CDR3 length equals 14 residues. CDR3 protein: CASSPDRVADTQYF. The CDR3 DNA reads as TGTGCCAGCAGCCCGGACAGGGTAGCAGATACGCAGTATTTT.

Comment on this clonotype: In this CDR3 the conserved last residue, phenylalanine or tryptophan, is missing, so a read error is likely. The rearrangement joins TRBV5-1 to TRBJ1-2; D not resolved. With 0 bases removed from V and 8 bases from J, the gap between germline ends came to 8 bases. The CDR3 is 12 residues long. The germline V gene encodes CDR1 SGHRS and CDR2 YFSETQ. The CDR3 bases are TGCGCCAGCAGCTTGGAATTTCGGGGCTACACCTTA. It yields the protein CASSLEFRGYTL.

The table lists this clonotype with a few counts. This rearrangement joins TRBV2 to TRBJ2-3; D is uncertain. Trimming took off 0 bases at V and 0 bases at J, with 10 bases between the two ends. The length of the CDR3 is 16 residues. CDR1 is SNHLY and CDR2 is FYNNEI in the germline V gene. The CDR3 loop is CASSEALSASTDTQYF. CDR3 sequence (DNA): TGTGCCAGCAGTGAAGCTTTGTCAGCTAGCACAGATACGCAGTATTTT.

In the case of this clonotype: This may arise from a read error, as a much more abundant clone is one base away. V and J are TRBV15 and TRBJ1-2; TRBD1 might be the D (6 bases). V was trimmed by 2 bases and J by 8 bases, leaving 12 bases between them. Germline V gene sequence: CDR1 LNHNV, CDR2 YYDKDF (reference sequence). The CDR3 covers 13 residues. As DNA, the CDR3 is TGTGCCACCAGCAGACCGGGGGCAGGAGGCTACACCTTC. Its protein product is CATSRPGAGGYTF.

V usage is TRBV18 and J usage is TRBJ2-5; D is tentatively TRBD1 or TRBD2 (6 bases each). The end of the DNA is better explained by TRBJ2-1, so the J call may be wrong. The CDR3 is 13 amino acids. Germline V CDR1 and CDR2: KGHSH, LQKENI. The CDR3 here is CASSPEGQETQFF. DNA for the CDR3: TGTGCCAGCTCACCGGAGGGACAAGAGACCCAGTTCTTC.

This clonotype was seen only a few times. V usage is TRBV30 and J usage is TRBJ2-5; D may be TRBD1 or TRBD2 (5 bases each). With 0 bases removed from V and 5 bases from J, the gap between germline ends came to 13 bases. CDR1 and CDR2 from the germline V gene are GTSNPN and SVGIG (reference sequence). The CDR3 has 14 amino acids. CDR3 bases: TGTGCCTGGAGTGTAAGGTTGGGGGATGAGACCCAGTACTTC. Translating gives CAWSVRLGDETQYF.

The chain employs TRBV3-1 and TRBJ2-1, with D maybe TRBD2 (6 bases). The CDR3 is made up of 14 amino acids. CDR1 is LGHDT and CDR2 is YNNKEL in the germline V gene (reference sequence). The germline V and J ends were trimmed by 1 base and 8 bases, with 12 bases remaining between them. CDR3 sequence reads: CASSQAERVDEQFF. The CDR3 DNA follows: TGTGCCAGCAGCCAAGCGGAGCGGGTCGATGAGCAGTTCTTC.

This clonotype was picked up one time. The chain combines TRBV5-1 with TRBJ2-1, with 8 bases lining up with TRBD1. With 0 bases clipped from V and 13 bases from J, the junction kept 12 bases outside the gene matches. Germline assignment: CDR1 SGHRS and CDR2 YFSETQ. The CDR3 runs 15 residues. The CDR3 loop reads CASSLGGQGPDVQFF. The DNA for the CDR3 is TGCGCCAGCAGCTTGGGTGGACAGGGCCCCGATGTCCAGTTCTTC. The full variable domain, rest sourced from reference TRBV5-1 and TRBJ2-1, is KAGVTQTPRYLIKTRGQQVTLSCSPISGHRSVSWYQQTPGQGLQFLFEYFSETQRNKGNFPGRFSGRQFSNSRSEMNVSTLELGDSALYLCASSLGGQGPDVQFFGPGTRLTVL.

The rearrangement uses TRBV4-1 and TRBJ2-3, with 7 bases identical to TRBD1. J lost 3 bases, V lost 4 bases, and 4 bases had no gene match. The V gene's germline CDR1 is MGHRA and CDR2 YSYEKL. The CDR3 loop spans 14 amino acids. CDR3 bases: TGCGCCAGCAGCCCAGACAGGGATACAGATACGCAGTATTTT. Translated, it gives CASSPDRDTDTQYF.

The V gene is TRBV2, the J gene TRBJ1-1, with 9 nucleotides matching TRBD1. Germline values: CDR1 SNHLY, CDR2 FYNNEI. The length of the CDR3 is 15 residues. V trimming: 5 bases; J trimming: 1 base; junction bases outside the gene matches: 5. Written as DNA, the CDR3 is TGTGCCAGCAGTTACGGACAGGGGAGGAACACTGAAGCTTTCTTT. As protein: CASSYGQGRNTEAFF.

This rearrangement joins TRBV7-2 to TRBJ2-3; possible D gene TRBD2, 7 bases. Germline values: CDR1 SGHTA, CDR2 FQGNSA. Trimming cost V 1 base and J 3 bases, with 11 bases left between them. The CDR3 spans 15 residues. Here the CDR3 reads CASSLEGGGTDTQYF. The CDR3 coding sequence is TGTGCCAGCAGCTTAGAGGGGGGAGGGACAGATACGCAGTATTTT.

The chain joins TRBV2 to TRBJ2-7; no clear D gene. V lost 1 base and J lost 2, with 9 bases in between. The CDR3 has 14 residues. Germline V gene lookup returns CDR1 SNHLY and CDR2 FYNNEI. CDR3 loop: CASSEGPLTYEQYF. The CDR3 DNA is TGTGCCAGCAGTGAAGGGCCCTTAACCTACGAGCAGTACTTC.

This chain joins TRBV11-1 and TRBJ2-3; 11 bases line up with TRBD2. V trimming: 5 bases; J trimming: 0 bases; junction bases outside the gene matches: 7. The CDR3 length is 17 residues. Germline V gives CDR1 SGHAT, CDR2 FQDESV (reference sequence). CDR3 nucleotide sequence: TGTGCCAGCAGCATCACCGGGACTAGCGGTAGCACAGATACGCAGTATTTT. It encodes CASSITGTSGSTDTQYF.

The chain carries TRBV15 and TRBJ2-5, with D perhaps matching TRBD1 (6 bases). The J call may be faulty, since TRBJ2-7 better matches the DNA end. CDR1 and CDR2 (germline): LNHNV, YYDKDF (reference sequence). CDR3 length equals 16 residues. CDR3 protein: CATSRVLTQGQNEQYF. The CDR3 coding sequence is TGTGCCACCAGCAGAGTACTTACACAGGGCCAAAACGAGCAGTACTTC.